Listed below are T cell receptor beta chains from one sample, sequenced in a study of post-analysis software for immune sequencing data. TCRdb re-called the PCR reads with MiXCR, one entry per CDR3 protein. The data show approximately 730,000 distinct CDR3 sequences, around 27% seen once. Material: blood. The receptors shown here come from a girl aged 5 to 17 with multiple sclerosis. Each CDR3 is given with its conserved first and last residue. A D gene is named only where the DNA matches it firmly. Rows may omit the clone size; those that give it use once, few, many or a size class.

v_call,clone_size,j_call,d_call,cdr3_length,cdr3_nt,cdr3_aa
TRBV6-4,few,TRBJ2-1,NA,9,TGTGCCGGACCTAGCGAGCAGTTCTTC,CAGPSEQFF
TRBV24-1,NA,TRBJ2-1,TRBD2,15,TGTGCCACCAGTGACCCGCGGGGGGCCTTAAATGAGCAGTTCTTC,CATSDPRGALNEQFF
TRBV20-1,NA,TRBJ2-4,NA,15,TGCAGTGCTAGTGTTTGGACGGGAACGGGAAACATTCAGTACTTC,CSASVWTGTGNIQYF
TRBV9,few,TRBJ2-7,TRBD2,15,TGTGCCAGCAGCCCCCCCGGGCGGGAGGCTTCCGAGCAGTACTTC,CASSPPGREASEQYF
TRBV20-1,NA,TRBJ2-2,NA,14,TGCAGTGCTAGGGCCAGGGGTGGAACCGGGGAGCTGTTTTTT,CSARARGGTGELFF
TRBV12-3/TRBV12-4,many,TRBJ2-5,TRBD1,15,TGTGCCAGCAGTCCGGGACAGGGGGTACAAGAGACCCAGTACTTC,CASSPGQGVQETQYF
TRBV12-3/TRBV12-4,NA,TRBJ2-1,TRBD2,18,TGTGCCAGCAGGTACCCCGGACTAGCGGAAGGTTTTTACAATGAGCAGTTCTTC,CASRYPGLAEGFYNEQFF
TRBV24-1,NA,TRBJ2-5,TRBD1,15,TGTGCCACCAGTGATTCCCGGACAGGGAGGGAGACCCAGTACTTC,CATSDSRTGRETQYF
TRBV7-2,few,TRBJ2-7,TRBD1,18,TGTGCCAGCAGCTCTTTCCCCCCGGGACAGGGGACGGGGAACGAGCAGTACTTC,CASSSFPPGQGTGNEQYF
TRBV15,NA,TRBJ1-4,NA,14,TGTGCCACCGCTTCGGCGGCCCGGGGGGAAAAACTGTTTTTT,CATASAARGEKLFF
TRBV5-1,NA,TRBJ2-7,NA,18,TGCGCCAGCAGTTTGGAAAGGGGACTCACGCTCCAGAAATACGAGCAGTACTTC,CASSLERGLTLQKYEQYF
TRBV28,NA,TRBJ2-7,TRBD2,15,TGTGCCAGCACCCTAGCCGGGACTAGCGGGAACGAGCAGTACTTC,CASTLAGTSGNEQYF
TRBV25-1,NA,TRBJ1-6,TRBD1,15,TGTGCCAGCAGGGGACTCCGGGACAGGGGAGATGCCCTCCACTTT,CASRGLRDRGDALHF
TRBV5-1,few,TRBJ1-6,NA,15,TGCGCCAGCACCCTGGCGGGGAACGATAATTCACCCCTCCACTTT,CASTLAGNDNSPLHF
TRBV6-5,NA,TRBJ2-1,TRBD2,15,TGTGCCAGCAGTTATACAACTAGCGCTAACAATGAGCAGTTCTTC,CASSYTTSANNEQFF
TRBV20-1,NA,TRBJ1-6,NA,14,TGCAGTGCTAGAGGAGGCGGGAGTCACTCACCCCTCCACTTT,CSARGGGSHSPLHF
TRBV3-1,few,TRBJ2-7,NA,12,TGTGCCAGCAGCCTCCCCAACTACGAGCAGTACTTC,CASSLPNYEQYF
TRBV29-1,NA,TRBJ2-5,NA,13,TGCAGCGTTGACGGCGCGACGGGAGAGACCCAGTACTTC,CSVDGATGETQYF
TRBV3-1,NA,TRBJ1-2,TRBD1,16,TGTGCCAGCAGCCAAGAACCAGCGGACAGGGTTTACGGCTACACCTTC,CASSQEPADRVYGYTF
TRBV12-3/TRBV12-4,NA,TRBJ1-4,NA,12,TGTGCCAGCAGTCCCAGTAATGAAAAACTGTTTTTT,CASSPSNEKLFF
TRBV28,few,TRBJ2-3,NA,15,TGTGCCAGCAGTCGGGCCCCCTTCCCGACAGATACGCAGTATTTT,CASSRAPFPTDTQYF
TRBV10-3,NA,TRBJ1-5,NA,14,TGTGCCATCAGTGAGTCAGGTAGCAATCAGCCCCAGCATTTT,CAISESGSNQPQHF
TRBV28,many,TRBJ2-5,NA,13,TGTGCCAGCAGAGACAGATTTCAAGAGACCCAGTACTTC,CASRDRFQETQYF
TRBV5-1,NA,TRBJ1-2,NA,12,TGCGCCAGCAGCTTGGACGGATTTGGCTACACCTTC,CASSLDGFGYTF
TRBV20-1,NA,TRBJ2-5,TRBD1,13,TGCAGTGCCCCGGACAGGGTGGTAGAGACCCAGTACTTC,CSAPDRVVETQYF
TRBV5-1,NA,TRBJ2-7,NA,17,TGCGCCAGCAGCTTCTCCCCCACCGAGGGAAAATACTACGAGCAGGACTTC,CASSFSPTEGKYYEQDF
TRBV7-2,NA,TRBJ1-2,TRBD1,14,TGTGCCAGCAGCCGAGGGACAGGGGGTCAAGGCTACACCTTC,CASSRGTGGQGYTF
TRBV29-1,many,TRBJ2-7,TRBD2,14,TGCAGCGTTGGAGTTCTAGCGGAATCCTACGAGCAGTACTTC,CSVGVLAESYEQYF
TRBV11-2,NA,TRBJ1-2,TRBD1,14,TGTGCCAGCAGCTGGGACAGCCATCCCTATGGCTACACCTTC,CASSWDSHPYGYTF